The 21 T cell receptor beta chains below come from one sample, sequenced in a study of T cell repertoires in cytomegalovirus infection. MiXCR, applied by TCRdb to the reads, yields one record per CDR3 protein. The table has approximately 280,000 distinct CDR3 sequences, around 20% seen once; the top ten hold roughly 20%. Which antigens these TCRs recognize remains unknown. The sequencing here drew on cultured PBMCs, taken from culture after CMV antigen stimulation. The receptors stem from a human donor in good health (CMV status not recorded). Some clones in this sample may be carry-over from other donors' samples.

V is TRBV29-1 and J is TRBJ2-1, with D unclear. The V gene's germline CDR1 is SQVTM and CDR2 ANQGSEA. Between the trimmed V and J ends, which lost 6 bases and 8 bases, there was a span of 14 bases. The CDR3 is 12 amino acids. This CDR3 reads CSVARSFDEQFF. CDR3 nucleotide sequence: TGCAGCGTCGCCAGATCTTTCGATGAGCAGTTCTTC.

This clonotype has just a few counts. The rearrangement uses TRBV7-9 and TRBJ1-1, with a possible D match to TRBD1 (5 bases). Germline lookup yields CDR1 SEHNR and CDR2 FQNEAQ (reference sequence). CDR3 length equals 15 residues. Trimming took 2 bases from V and 3 from J, leaving 13 bases between them. This CDR3 reads CASSLHGRVDTEAFF. DNA of the CDR3: TGTGCCAGCAGCTTACATGGCAGGGTGGACACTGAAGCTTTCTTT.

The V and J genes are TRBV14 and TRBJ2-7, with D perhaps matching TRBD1 (6 bases). The germline gives CDR1 SGHDN, CDR2 FVKESK. CDR3 length: 15 amino acids. Trimming took 6 bases from V and 4 from J, leaving 19 bases between them. The CDR3 DNA follows: TGTGCCAGCAGTCGAGATGCCGGGACATATTACGAGCAGTACTTC. Translation gives CASSRDAGTYYEQYF.

This clonotype occurred a few times. The CDR3 DNA reads TGCGCCAGCAGCCATATAGACGGGCCTTACGAGCAGTACTTC. Translated: CASSHIDGPYEQYF. The chain employs TRBV4-1 and TRBJ2-7; D unclear. The CDR3 is 14 amino acids. V gave up 3 bases and J gave up 4 bases, with 13 bases separating them. Germline CDR1 MGHRA, CDR2 YSYEKL.

The chain is built from TRBV27 and TRBJ2-3; D is ambiguous. The CDR3 totals 14 residues. The germline V gene encodes CDR1 MNHEY and CDR2 SMNVEV (reference sequence). With 5 bases removed from V and 0 bases from J, the gap between germline ends came to 9 bases. CDR3: CASSPLDSTDTQYF. The CDR3 DNA reads TGTGCCAGCAGTCCCCTAGACAGCACAGATACGCAGTATTTT.

This rearrangement joins TRBV5-4 to TRBJ2-1; 12 bases fit TRBD2. V trimming: 4 bases; J trimming: 0 bases; junction bases outside the gene matches: 8. The CDR3 has 18 amino acids. In germline, CDR1 is SGHNT, CDR2 YYREEE (reference sequence). CDR3 nucleotide sequence: TGTGCCAGCAGCCGAGGGGGGACTAGCGGGCTCTCCTACAATGAGCAGTTCTTC. Translating gives CASSRGGTSGLSYNEQFF.

The chain joins TRBV6-5 to TRBJ2-7; tentatively, D is TRBD2 (5 bases). Germline V gives CDR1 MNHEY, CDR2 SVGAGI. V was clipped by 0 bases and J by 4 bases, with 7 bases between them. The CDR3 sequence is 13 residues long. Here the CDR3 reads CASSYSRGYEQYV. The CDR3 bases are TGTGCCAGCAGTTACTCAAGAGGGTACGAGCAGTACGTC.

V usage is TRBV20-1 and J usage is TRBJ2-4; D ambiguous. The V and J ends lost 0 bases and 8 bases respectively, with 5 bases between them. This CDR3 region has 11 residues. Germline-derived CDR1 and CDR2 are DFQATT and SNEGSKA (reference sequence). Here the CDR3 reads CSARDLDIQYF. As DNA, the CDR3 is TGCAGTGCTAGAGATCTAGACATTCAGTACTTC.

This clonotype was seen a handful of times. The rearrangement joins TRBV15 to TRBJ1-2; tentative D call: TRBD1 (5 bases). Trimming pared 4 bases from V and 4 bases from J, leaving 13 bases between. The CDR3 spans 14 residues. Per germline, CDR1 LNHNV and CDR2 YYDKDF (reference sequence). The CDR3 nucleotides are TGTGCCACCAGCACTAGACAGACCGGCTATGGCTACACCTTC. It translates to CATSTRQTGYGYTF.

The rearrangement uses TRBV30 and TRBJ2-2; 11 nucleotides match TRBD2. The germline V gene has CDR1 GTSNPN and CDR2 SVGIG (reference sequence). The CDR3 has 15 amino acids. V was pared by 3 bases and J by 7 bases, with 7 bases of the junction left unmatched. The CDR3 coding sequence is TGTGCCTGGAGCATAGCGGGAGGGCCCAACGGGGAGCTGTTTTTT. This encodes CAWSIAGGPNGELFF. The entire variable domain, with the rest obtained from reference TRBV30 and TRBJ2-2, is as follows: SQTIHQWPATLVQPVGSPLSLECTVEGTSNPNLYWYRQAAGRGLQLLFYSVGIGQISSEVPQNLSASRPQDRQFILSSKKLLLSDSGFYLCAWSIAGGPNGELFFGEGSRLTVL.

This clonotype came up a few times. The chain recombines TRBV7-6 with TRBJ2-1; TRBD2 aligns across 10 bases. V shed 5 bases and J 0 bases; nucleotides not matched to a gene: 4. Per the germline V gene, CDR1 is SGHVS and CDR2 is FNYEAQ. The CDR3 is made up of 16 amino acids. The CDR3 here is CASSGASGSSYNEQFF. The CDR3 DNA reads TGTGCCAGCAGCGGGGCTAGCGGGAGCTCCTACAATGAGCAGTTCTTC. The whole variable domain, remainder taken from reference TRBV7-6 and TRBJ2-1, is GAGVSQSPRYKVTKRGQDVALRCDPISGHVSLYWYRQALGQGPEFLTYFNYEAQQDKSGLPNDRFSAERPEGSISTLTIQRTEQRDSAMYRCASSGASGSSYNEQFFGPGTRLTVL.

The rearrangement joins TRBV18 to TRBJ2-7; the D gene is possibly TRBD2 (6 bases). The germline V gene encodes CDR1 KGHSH and CDR2 LQKENI. The CDR3 consists of 14 residues. Trimming removed 2 bases from V and 3 bases from J, with 11 bases in between. The CDR3 is CASSPGSGLYEQYV. The CDR3 nucleotides read TGTGCCAGCTCACCAGGTAGCGGTCTCTACGAGCAGTACGTC.

This clonotype was counted only a few times. The chain carries TRBV6-2 or TRBV6-3 and TRBJ2-1; 8 nucleotides match TRBD1. Per germline, CDR1 MNHEY and CDR2 SVGEGT. V was pared by 6 bases and J by 2 bases, with 3 bases of the junction left unmatched. This CDR3 contains 14 residues. CDR3 region: CASSSQGAYNEQFF. CDR3 nucleotide sequence: TGTGCCAGCAGCTCACAGGGGGCCTACAATGAGCAGTTCTTC.

To note about this clonotype: This may be a read error: a much more frequent sequence differs by one nucleotide. This rearrangement joins TRBV7-2 to TRBJ1-1; D ambiguous. The germline V gene has CDR1 SGHTA and CDR2 FQGNSA. Between the trimmed V and J ends, which lost 5 bases and 0 bases, there was a span of 13 bases. CDR3 length: 15 residues. The CDR3 protein is CASSRQVGMNTEAFF. The CDR3 bases are TGTGCCAGCAGCCGGCAGGTCGGCATGAACACTGAAGCTTTCTTT.

This clonotype was observed once. The J gene is TRBJ2-5, the V gene TRBV5-1; 9 bases fit TRBD1. The CDR3 totals 17 residues. The trim removed 1 base at V and 1 base at J, leaving 8 bases unmatched. Germline V gene data show CDR1 as SGHRS and CDR2 as YFSETQ. CDR3 loop: CASSLFRDRDPQETQYF. In nucleotides, the CDR3 is TGCGCCAGCAGCTTGTTCCGGGACAGGGACCCCCAAGAGACCCAGTACTTC. The whole variable domain, remainder taken from reference TRBV5-1 and TRBJ2-5, is KAGVTQTPRYLIKTRGQQVTLSCSPISGHRSVSWYQQTPGQGLQFLFEYFSETQRNKGNFPGRFSGRQFSNSRSEMNVSTLELGDSALYLCASSLFRDRDPQETQYFGPGTRLLVL.

This clonotype has ten or more counts. In DNA form, the CDR3 reads TGTGCCAGCAGCTCGCCGACTAGTTTGTTCGTGAATGAGCAGTACTTC. It codes for CASSSPTSLFVNEQYF. This sequence joins TRBV7-2 and TRBJ2-7; D is perhaps TRBD2 (6 bases). The germline V and J ends were trimmed by 4 bases and 7 bases, with 23 bases remaining between them. This CDR3 spans 16 amino acids. The germline V gene encodes CDR1 SGHTA and CDR2 FQGNSA. Together with reference TRBV7-2 and TRBJ2-7, the CDR3 gives the full variable domain: GAGVSQSPSNKVTEKGKDVELRCDPISGHTALYWYRQSLGQGLEFLIYFQGNSAPDKSGLPSDRFSAERTGGSVSTLTIQRTQQEDSAVYLCASSSPTSLFVNEQYFGPGTRLTVT.

V gene TRBV7-3 combines with J gene TRBJ2-1, with 8 bases identical to TRBD2. Germline CDR1 is SGHTA and CDR2 is FQGTGA. The CDR3 has 15 residues. The ends lost 1 base at V and 12 bases at J; junction bases unmatched: 11. CDR3 DNA: TGTGCCAGCAGCTTAAGGCGGGGACTAGACTCACGGCAGTTCTTC. Translation gives CASSLRRGLDSRQFF.

In this sample, this clonotype turned up many times. This chain uses TRBV29-1 with TRBJ2-3, with 13 bases lining up with TRBD2. CDR3 length equals 15 residues. After removal of 7 bases from V and 6 bases from J, the junction contained 10 bases not matched to a gene. Per the germline V gene, CDR1 is SQVTM and CDR2 is ANQGSEA. The DNA of the CDR3 is TGCAGCGGCGGGGGACTAGCGGGGTTCAGTGATACGCAGTATTTT. Protein product: CSGGGLAGFSDTQYF.

V is TRBV7-2 and J is TRBJ2-1; D is unresolved. The germline V and J ends were trimmed by 6 bases and 9 bases, with 15 bases remaining between them. The germline gives CDR1 SGHTA, CDR2 FQGNSA. CDR3 size: 13 residues. This chain's CDR3 is CASSKVMTGEQFF. The CDR3 coding sequence is TGTGCCAGCAGTAAAGTAATGACTGGTGAGCAGTTCTTC. Complete variable domain (other parts from reference TRBV7-2 and TRBJ2-1): GAGVSQSPSNKVTEKGKDVELRCDPISGHTALYWYRQSLGQGLEFLIYFQGNSAPDKSGLPSDRFSAERTGGSVSTLTIQRTQQEDSAVYLCASSKVMTGEQFFGPGTRLTVL.

This clonotype was counted a few times. The chain employs TRBV2 and TRBJ1-1; D not resolved. V lost 6 bases and J lost 1, with 6 bases in between. Germline assignment: CDR1 SNHLY and CDR2 FYNNEI. The CDR3 runs 12 residues. The CDR3 loop reads CASRFRNTEAFF. The CDR3, as DNA: TGTGCCAGCAGATTCAGGAACACTGAAGCTTTCTTT.

V and J are TRBV6-2 or TRBV6-3 and TRBJ2-3; the match to TRBD2 covers 10 bases. The CDR3 runs 16 residues. CDR1 is MNHEY and CDR2 is SVGEGT in the germline V gene. The V and J ends lost 6 bases and 4 bases, in that order; junction bases with no gene match: 10. The CDR3 nucleotides are TGTGCCAGCAGCACCAGCGAGCGGGAGGGGGCAGATACGCAGTATTTT. Protein: CASSTSEREGADTQYF.